Below, 28 T cell receptor beta chains from the same sample are listed, as sequenced in a study of blood T cell repertoires in COVID-19. Some clones are missing from TCRdb's copy, which holds only in-frame ones; the method was immunoSEQ multiplex PCR. The repertoire has about 200,000 clones, more than 80% of them found once; the top ten carry 0.5% to 0.55%. The sample was peripheral blood. These receptors all come from a man in his fifties with acute or convalescent COVID-19.

The rearrangement links TRBV2 to TRBJ1-1; D unresolved. The CDR3 extends over 17 amino acids. Trimming cost V 2 bases and J 0 bases, with 16 bases left between them. The germline V gene encodes CDR1 SNHLY and CDR2 FYNNEI. In nucleotides, the CDR3 is TGTGCCAGCAGTGAACGACGGCGGGTTATTATGAACACTGAAGCTTTCTTT. Encoded protein: CASSERRRVIMNTEAFF.

The chain uses TRBV6-5 and TRBJ1-1; possibly TRBD1 for D (6 bases). Germline V gives CDR1 MNHEY, CDR2 SVGAGI. The CDR3 runs to 15 residues. V was clipped by 4 bases and J by 2 bases, with 14 bases between them. Written as DNA, the CDR3 is TGTGCCAGCAGTTGGAACAGGGAGGGCAACACTGAAGCTTTCTTT. This gives the protein CASSWNREGNTEAFF.

The J gene is TRBJ2-2, the V gene TRBV18; the D is unclear. V was clipped by 1 base and J by 4 bases, with 7 bases between them. CDR1 KGHSH and CDR2 LQKENI come from the germline V gene. The CDR3 runs 14 residues. The DNA for the CDR3 is TGTGCCAGCTCACCACGGCAGATCACCGGGGAGCTGTTTTTT. It translates to CASSPRQITGELFF. The full variable domain, its missing parts supplied by reference TRBV18 and TRBJ2-2, is NAGVMQNPRHLVRRRGQEARLRCSPMKGHSHVYWYRQLPEEGLKFMVYLQKENIIDESGMPKERFSAEFPKEGPSILRIQQVVRGDSAAYFCASSPRQITGELFFGEGSRLTVL.

This rearrangement joins TRBV7-3 to TRBJ2-7; TRBD2 aligns across 7 bases. The CDR3 consists of 15 residues. In germline, CDR1 is SGHTA, CDR2 FQGTGA. Germline trimming cut 5 bases from V and 6 bases from J; bases unmatched to any gene: 13. CDR3 in amino acids: CASSPQGAGVGEQYF. The CDR3 nucleotides read TGTGCCAGCAGCCCTCAGGGCGCGGGAGTAGGCGAGCAGTACTTC.

This chain joins TRBV19 and TRBJ1-5, with no clear D. Germline values: CDR1 LNHDA, CDR2 SQIVND (reference sequence). The germline V and J ends were trimmed by 0 bases and 4 bases, with 10 bases remaining between them. The length of the CDR3 is 15 residues. The CDR3 DNA follows: TGTGCCAGTAGTATAGATCCGCGGGTAAATCAGCCCCAGCATTTT. Translating it yields CASSIDPRVNQPQHF.

This sequence joins TRBV6-1 and TRBJ1-5, with 7 bases aligning to TRBD1. There are 15 residues in the CDR3. V lost 2 bases and J lost 3; bases outside the gene matches: 4. Germline assignment: CDR1 MNHNS and CDR2 SASEGT. DNA for the CDR3: TGTGCCAGCAGTGAAACAGGGGTGGCCAATCAGCCCCAGCATTTT. Protein product: CASSETGVANQPQHF.

J is TRBJ2-7 and V is TRBV19; D perhaps matches TRBD2 (6 bases). Trimming removed 5 bases at V and 3 bases at J, with 14 bases between. This CDR3 has 14 amino acids. Germline assignment: CDR1 LNHDA and CDR2 SQIVND (reference sequence). The CDR3 sequence is CASSWAGSGYEQYF. For the CDR3, the DNA is TGTGCCAGTAGTTGGGCCGGGAGTGGCTACGAGCAGTACTTC.

The chain combines TRBV3-1 (or the pseudogene TRBV3-2) with TRBJ1-2; 8 bases line up with TRBD1. Germline loops: CDR1 LGHDT, CDR2 YNNKEL (reference sequence). The CDR3 contains 14 residues. The V segment lost 0 bases and the J segment 7 bases; nucleotides outside the gene matches: 4. The CDR3 protein is CASSQEGTGAGYTF. For the CDR3, the DNA is TGTGCCAGCAGCCAAGAAGGGACAGGAGCTGGCTACACCTTC.

J is TRBJ2-1 and V is TRBV7-9; possible D gene TRBD2, 6 bases. Trimming pared 5 bases from V and 6 bases from J, leaving 17 bases between. The CDR3 totals 15 residues. The germline V gene has CDR1 SEHNR and CDR2 FQNEAQ (reference sequence). CDR3 in DNA: TGTGCCAGCAGCGCTCTTTGGGGGGTAGGCAATGAGCAGTTCTTC. It encodes CASSALWGVGNEQFF.

V is TRBV28 and J is TRBJ1-5; D not certain. Germline V gives CDR1 MDHEN, CDR2 SYDVKM. Trimming pared 7 bases from V and 10 bases from J, leaving 8 bases between. The CDR3 extends over 10 amino acids. The CDR3 region has the DNA TGTGCCAGCAATATTAAACCCCAGCATTTT. Residues: CASNIKPQHF. The entire variable domain, with the rest obtained from reference TRBV28 and TRBJ1-5, is as follows: DVKVTQSSRYLVKRTGEKVFLECVQDMDHENMFWYRQDPGLGLRLIYFSYDVKMKEKGDIPEGYSVSREKKERFSLILESASTNQTSMYLCASNIKPQHFGDGTRLSIL.

This chain connects TRBV7-6 to TRBJ2-4; 12 bases match TRBD2. This CDR3 contains 16 residues. CDR1 and CDR2 (germline): SGHVS, FNYEAQ. The V segment lost 2 bases and the J segment 1 base; nucleotides outside the gene matches: 0. The chain's CDR3 is CASSLLAGGAKNIQYF. As DNA, the CDR3 is TGTGCCAGCAGCTTACTAGCGGGAGGGGCCAAAAACATTCAGTACTTC.

For this clone: Distinct nucleotide sequences in the sample also encode this CDR3. The chain employs TRBV27 and TRBJ2-5, with 7 positions matching TRBD1. Germline V gene lookup returns CDR1 MNHEY and CDR2 SMNVEV (reference sequence). The CDR3 totals 14 residues. J gave up 1 base and V 6 bases, and 5 bases lay outside the gene matches. In DNA form, the CDR3 reads TGTGCCAGCAGCGTTGGGACAGCCCAAGAGACCCAGTACTTC. Protein sequence: CASSVGTAQETQYF.

This chain uses TRBV7-8 with TRBJ1-1, with no clear D. V was clipped by 5 bases and J by 2 bases, with 9 bases between them. The CDR3 sequence is 13 residues long. Germline lookup yields CDR1 SGHVS and CDR2 FQNEAQ. CDR3 DNA sequence: TGTGCCAGCAGCCCTCAGTCAAACACTGAAGCTTTCTTT. Translating it yields CASSPQSNTEAFF.

The chain combines TRBV9 with TRBJ1-2, with 8 bases lining up with TRBD1. The germline CDR1 and CDR2 sequences are SGDLS and YYNGEE. V trimming: 4 bases; J trimming: 4 bases; junction bases outside the gene matches: 9. CDR3 length: 15 residues. The CDR3 sequence is CASSLRTGPSYGYTF. For the CDR3, the DNA is TGTGCCAGCAGCTTGAGGACAGGGCCCAGCTATGGCTACACCTTC.

The chain links TRBV6-2 or TRBV6-3 to TRBJ1-1; 8 bases agree with TRBD1. With 6 bases clipped from V and 4 bases from J, the junction kept 22 bases outside the gene matches. Germline V lookup: CDR1 MNHEY, CDR2 SVGEGT. There are 19 residues in the CDR3. Here the CDR3 DNA reads TGTGCCAGCAGCCTTTACCCGGGACAGGACTTACAGTCGGGCACTGAAGCTTTCTTT. Its protein product is CASSLYPGQDLQSGTEAFF.

The V call is TRBV7-2, the J call TRBJ2-1; TRBD1 aligns across 8 bases. The CDR3 loop spans 15 amino acids. Germline CDR1 and CDR2: SGHTA and FQGNSA. V lost 1 base to trimming and J lost 4 bases; unmatched junction nucleotides: 3. CDR3 region: CASSLVQGAYNEQFF. The CDR3 DNA reads as TGTGCCAGCAGCTTAGTGCAGGGGGCTTACAATGAGCAGTTCTTC.

The chain recombines TRBV27 with TRBJ2-5; D is ambiguous. Trimming pared 5 bases from V and 1 base from J, leaving 11 bases between. CDR3 size: 14 residues. From germline, CDR1 is MNHEY and CDR2 SMNVEV (reference sequence). DNA of the CDR3: TGTGCCAGCAGTCCTCCAGGTGGCCAAGAGACCCAGTACTTC. It translates to CASSPPGGQETQYF.

The CDR3: CASSSGTSGGASYEQYF. CDR3 sequence (DNA): TGTGCCAGCTCATCCGGGACTAGCGGAGGGGCGTCCTACGAGCAGTACTTC. The chain links TRBV18 to TRBJ2-7, with 11 nucleotides matching TRBD2. With 5 bases clipped from V and 1 base from J, the junction kept 10 bases outside the gene matches. The CDR3 extends over 17 amino acids. The germline gives CDR1 KGHSH, CDR2 LQKENI.

This chain uses TRBV18 with TRBJ2-1; TRBD1 might be the D (6 bases). The CDR3 is 14 residues long. V lost 9 bases, J lost 7 bases, and 19 bases lay in between. The germline gives CDR1 KGHSH, CDR2 LQKENI. As DNA, the CDR3 is TGTGCCAGTCGACCGGTAGGGGGTTCGAATGAGCAGTTCTTC. Protein sequence: CASRPVGGSNEQFF.

The chain uses TRBV21-1 and TRBJ2-1; the D call TRBD2 from the table was never checked on the DNA. TRBV21-1 is recorded as a pseudogene. The CDR3 has 14 residues. CDR3: CARTKREWLSEQFF. The CDR3, as DNA: TGTGCCAGAACCAAGCGGGAGTGGTTAAGTGAGCAGTTCTTC.

This chain uses TRBV5-1 with TRBJ1-1, with D perhaps matching TRBD1 (5 bases). V was trimmed by 0 bases and J by 4 bases, leaving 13 bases between them. The germline gives CDR1 SGHRS, CDR2 YFSETQ. CDR3 length: 15 residues. CDR3 protein: CASSLGQLLPTEAFF. In DNA form, the CDR3 reads TGCGCCAGCAGCTTGGGACAGCTCCTTCCCACTGAAGCTTTCTTT.

The chain uses TRBV5-1 and TRBJ2-2, with TRBD2 identical over 7 bases. Looked up from germline, CDR1 is SGHRS and CDR2 is YFSETQ. The CDR3 totals 15 residues. The V gene end was trimmed by 2 bases and the J gene end by 4 bases; junction bases not matched to a gene: 5. CDR3 bases: TGCGCCAGCAGCTTTACTAGCGTCGCCACCGGGGAGCTGTTTTTT. Encoded protein: CASSFTSVATGELFF.

CDR3 in amino acids: CASSLATDSGRNSPLHF. The DNA for the CDR3 is TGTGCCAGCAGCTTGGCCACGGACAGCGGTAGAAATTCACCCCTCCACTTT. V and J are TRBV5-6 and TRBJ1-6; weak D call: TRBD1 (6 bases). CDR1 is SGHDT, CDR2 YYEEEE, per germline. The germline V and J ends were trimmed by 0 bases and 7 bases, with 17 bases remaining between them. This CDR3 spans 17 amino acids.

The chain has TRBV6-1 and TRBJ1-1; 10 bases match TRBD1. The length of the CDR3 is 16 residues. In germline, CDR1 is MNHNS, CDR2 SASEGT. Losses at the gene ends were 3 bases for V and 4 bases for J; bases not matched to a gene: 8. The CDR3 protein is CASSEVDRGLITEAFF. CDR3 nucleotide sequence: TGTGCCAGCAGTGAGGTTGACAGGGGGCTGATCACTGAAGCTTTCTTT.

This clone was recorded only once. The rearrangement joins TRBV19 to TRBJ2-5; 7 positions agree with TRBD1. With 5 bases clipped from V and 2 bases from J, the junction kept 11 bases outside the gene matches. Germline V gene lookup returns CDR1 LNHDA and CDR2 SQIVND (reference sequence). The CDR3 contains 16 residues. The CDR3 spells CASSPLPTTGQETQYF. The CDR3, as DNA: TGTGCCAGTAGTCCCCTCCCTACGACAGGGCAAGAGACCCAGTACTTC.

This chain connects TRBV6-2 or TRBV6-3 to TRBJ2-1; 14 bases line up with TRBD2. Germline V gene lookup returns CDR1 MNHEY and CDR2 SVGEGT. The length of the CDR3 is 14 residues. With V trimmed by 5 bases and J by 10 bases, 4 bases remained unmatched. CDR3 bases: TGTGCCAGCAGTCGGGGACTAGCGGGAGTGGAGCAGTTCTTC. Translated: CASSRGLAGVEQFF.

CDR3 protein: CASSQPDRGAPGQQFF. The CDR3 DNA is TGCGCCAGCAGCCAACCAGACAGGGGAGCTCCCGGGCAGCAGTTCTTC. The chain employs TRBV4-1 and TRBJ2-1; 8 nucleotides align to TRBD1. The germline V gene encodes CDR1 MGHRA and CDR2 YSYEKL. V lost 2 bases, J lost 11 bases, and 14 bases stayed unmatched. The CDR3 covers 16 residues.

The chain carries TRBV11-3 and TRBJ2-1; the D is unclear. Per the germline V gene, CDR1 is SGHNT and CDR2 is YENEEA. Trimming shortened V by 0 bases and J by 3 bases, and 12 bases separated the two germline ends. The CDR3 is made up of 16 amino acids. CDR3 coding DNA: TGTGCCAGCAGCTTAGATAGTAGTAGTTACTACAATGAGCAGTTCTTC. Translating gives CASSLDSSSYYNEQFF.